The source of this T cell receptor beta chain is a study of T cell repertoires in cytomegalovirus infection. Study-wide results and caveats: Dominating the ex vivo response were HLA-C-restricted CMV-specific TCR beta clonotypes.

A word on this clonotype: Antigen specificity is unknown.

Unmatched junction bases numbered 10, after V lost 4 bases and J lost 3 bases. This CDR3 has 17 residues. Per germline, CDR1 SEHNR and CDR2 FQNEAQ (reference sequence). TCRdb used MiXCR to reprocess the reads, holding one entry per CDR3 protein. The sample records 150,000 to 200,000 distinct CDR3 sequences, roughly 17% being singletons. This receptor was taken from a human donor in good health (CMV status not recorded). Some clones in this sample may be carry-over from other donors' samples. Source material: CD8+ T cells from PBMCs. The J gene is TRBJ2-1, the V gene TRBV7-9, with 9 bases aligning to TRBD2. CDR3 in amino acids: CASSYRRREGDYNEQFF. CDR3 DNA sequence: TGTGCCAGCAGCTATCGACGGCGGGAGGGGGACTACAATGAGCAGTTCTTC.